One T cell receptor beta chain is described in this entry. As yet, its antigen is unknown. Blood was sampled at baseline, cycle 4 day 1, and cycle 7 day 1. This sample is part of a study of OX40 agonist ivuxolimab in advanced cancers. General study points: In the 0.1 to 3.0 mg/kg range, CD4+ and CD8+ blood T cells had expanded clonally by week 6. The study did not work out the antigen specificity of the expanded peripheral T cells.

Some clones are missing from TCRdb's copy, which holds only in-frame ones; the method was immunoSEQ multiplex PCR. The repertoire has 20,000 to 25,000 clones, around 84% of them found once; the top ten carry approximately 13%. The CDR3 runs to 15 residues. V lost 1 base and J 1 base, leaving 10 bases between the germline ends. Germline V gene sequence: CDR1 SEHNR, CDR2 FQNEAQ (reference sequence). Sequencing used CD4+ or CD8+ T cells sorted from blood, obtained in a trial of the OX40 agonist ivuxolimab. The receptor was isolated from an adult with an advanced solid tumor such as melanoma, head and neck, liver or kidney cancer. The chain joins TRBV7-9 to TRBJ1-2; D is ambiguous. CDR3 coding DNA: TGTGCCAGCAGCTTAGAGGGCAGGATTAACTATGGCTACACCTTC. It yields the protein CASSLEGRINYGYTF.